The 14 T cell receptor beta chains presented below share a single source sample, sequenced in a study of blood T cells in healthy people across ages. Primed by a sample-barcoded 5' primer and a J-beta primer mix, a second PCR proceeded for about 6 to 12 cycles. Using its own MiXCR run on the 5' RACE reads, TCRdb lists one record per CDR3 protein. This table has 800,000 to 950,000 distinct CDR3 sequences, 25% to 35% appearing once. These sequences were also reported in another study, on T cells of mothers and their children.

Material for sequencing was blood. These receptors were collected from a woman in her thirties or forties in good health.

V gene TRBV6-2 or TRBV6-3 combines with J gene TRBJ2-5; perhaps TRBD2 as D (7 bases). Between the trimmed V and J ends, which lost 2 bases and 11 bases, there was a span of 18 bases. Per germline, CDR1 MNHEY and CDR2 SVGEGT. The CDR3 has 14 amino acids. For the CDR3, the DNA is TGTGCCAGCAGTTACGGGGGGGCCGTCCATGAGCAGTACTTC. Its protein is CASSYGGAVHEQYF.

On this clonotype: One end of the junction fails to match germline, which may point to a read error. CDR3 sequence: CASSYHSTGYEQVF. The CDR3 DNA reads as TGTGCCAGCAGCTACCACAGTACGGGCTATGAGCAGGTCTTC. V usage is TRBV7-2 and J usage is TRBJ2-1; D not certain. The CDR3 spans 14 residues. CDR1 is SGHTA, CDR2 FQGNSA, per germline.

Concerning this clonotype: Being one base from a much bigger clone, this may be a read error. V gene TRBV28 combines with J gene TRBJ2-7; a possible D gene is TRBD2 (6 bases). The V and J ends lost 11 bases and 0 bases respectively, with 14 bases between them. Germline-derived CDR1 and CDR2 are MDHEN and SYDVKM. The CDR3 has 13 amino acids. CDR3 residues: CAVGTPNSYEQYF. Here the CDR3 DNA reads TGTGCCGTAGGGACTCCCAACTCCTACGAGCAGTACTTC.

This clonotype showed up just a few times. The germline gene is not matched at one end of the junction; a read error may be the cause. The V and J genes are TRBV7-7 and TRBJ2-1; 11 bases line up with TRBD2. There are 18 residues in the CDR3. Germline V gene data show CDR1 as SSHAT and CDR2 as FNYEAQ (reference sequence). The CDR3: CASSTGPSGGIFYNEQFF. CDR3 sequence (DNA): TGTGCTAGCAGCACAGGACCTAGCGGGGGGATCTTCTACAATGAGCAGTTCTTC.

Many counts were recorded for this clonotype. The chain is built from TRBV5-1 and TRBJ1-2; 9 bases match TRBD1. The CDR3 is 18 amino acids. Germline CDR1 SGHRS, CDR2 YFSETQ. V shed 4 bases, J shed 0 bases, and the junction held 13 bases outside the gene matches. Written as DNA, the CDR3 is TGCGCCAGCAGCCCCCGGACAGGGGACCTTTTAGCTAACTATGGCTACACCTTC. It yields the protein CASSPRTGDLLANYGYTF.

The chain combines TRBV14 with TRBJ1-1; no clear D gene. The CDR3 is 15 amino acids. The ends were cut back, 1 base at V and 0 bases at J, with 9 bases in the middle. Germline V gene lookup returns CDR1 SGHDN and CDR2 FVKESK. The CDR3 reads CASSQVGQMNTEAFF. For the CDR3, the DNA is TGTGCCAGCAGCCAAGTCGGCCAGATGAACACTGAAGCTTTCTTT.

The V gene is TRBV6-2 or TRBV6-3, the J gene TRBJ2-7; D ambiguous. From germline, CDR1 is MNHEY and CDR2 SVGEGT. V was cut by 6 bases and J by 6 bases, with 15 bases left in between. CDR3 length equals 13 residues. The CDR3 coding sequence is TGTGCCAGCAGGCTCCGGAGCATCTCCGAGCAGTACTTC. It translates to CASRLRSISEQYF.

This rearrangement joins TRBV12-3 or TRBV12-4 to TRBJ1-5; 7 positions agree with TRBD1. Unmatched junction bases numbered 4, after V lost 1 base and J lost 1 base. This CDR3 spans 16 amino acids. CDR3 sequence: CASSLGQGLSNQPQHF. DNA for the CDR3: TGTGCCAGCAGTTTAGGACAGGGATTAAGCAATCAGCCCCAGCATTTT.

This clonotype has a handful of counts. The chain has TRBV9 and TRBJ2-5, with 8 bases matching TRBD1. The CDR3 is 15 amino acids. V gave up 4 bases and J gave up 11 bases; unmatched junction bases: 16. Looked up from germline, CDR1 is SGDLS and CDR2 is YYNGEE. CDR3 coding DNA: TGTGCCAGCAGCTCTTGCCAGGGGGCAAGTTGTGAGCAGTACTTC. Translating gives CASSSCQGASCEQYF. Supplemented by reference TRBV9 and TRBJ2-5, the full variable domain reads DSGVTQTPKHLITATGQRVTLRCSPRSGDLSVYWYQQSLDQGLQFLIQYYNGEERAKGNILERFSAQQFPDLHSELNLSSLELGDSALYFCASSSCQGASCEQYFGPGTRLLVL.

The chain recombines TRBV4-3 with TRBJ2-5; no definite D call. Germline CDR1 is LGHNA and CDR2 is YSLEER. The V gene lost 1 base and the J gene lost 4 bases, with 13 bases spanning the gap. This CDR3 region has 15 residues. In DNA form, the CDR3 reads TGCGCCAGCAGCCAAGCCCTCGGGTTCGGAGAGACCCAGTACTTC. Translating it yields CASSQALGFGETQYF.

This clonotype has a handful of counts. This rearrangement joins TRBV5-6 to TRBJ1-4; 7 positions match TRBD1. This CDR3 contains 19 residues. Germline CDR1 SGHDT, CDR2 YYEEEE. The V gene end was trimmed by 4 bases and the J gene end by 8 bases; junction bases not matched to a gene: 23. In nucleotides, the CDR3 is TGTGCCAGCAGCAGTACCAGGATCTACGACAGGGCCCGCAAAGAAAAACTGTTTTTT. Translating gives CASSSTRIYDRARKEKLFF.

Ten or more counts support this clonotype. A much larger clone differs by one base, so this may be a read error. The chain combines TRBV28 with TRBJ2-1, with unresolved D. The CDR3 is 11 residues long. Trimming took 7 bases from V and 6 from J, leaving 7 bases between them. Germline V gene data show CDR1 as MDHEN and CDR2 as SYDVKM. CDR3 residues: CASTSLNEQFF. For the CDR3, the DNA is TGTGCCAGCACCTCGCTCAATGAGCAGTTCTTC.

The CDR3 coding sequence is TGTGCCATCAGTGGGACTAGCGGGAGCGGTGAGCAGTTCTTC. This codes for CAISGTSGSGEQFF. The rearrangement links TRBV10-3 to TRBJ2-1; 13 nucleotides match TRBD2. V lost 4 bases and J lost 9; bases outside the gene matches: 3. CDR3 length: 14 amino acids. From germline, CDR1 is ENHRY and CDR2 SYGVKD.

V and J are TRBV3-1 and TRBJ2-7; 11 bases are a match to TRBD2. CDR1 is LGHDT, CDR2 YNNKEL, per germline (reference sequence). With V trimmed by 0 bases and J by 5 bases, 6 bases remained unmatched. The CDR3 spans 16 residues. DNA of the CDR3: TGTGCCAGCAGCCAAGATACACTAGCGGGGGTCCACGAGCAGTACTTC. Translation: CASSQDTLAGVHEQYF.